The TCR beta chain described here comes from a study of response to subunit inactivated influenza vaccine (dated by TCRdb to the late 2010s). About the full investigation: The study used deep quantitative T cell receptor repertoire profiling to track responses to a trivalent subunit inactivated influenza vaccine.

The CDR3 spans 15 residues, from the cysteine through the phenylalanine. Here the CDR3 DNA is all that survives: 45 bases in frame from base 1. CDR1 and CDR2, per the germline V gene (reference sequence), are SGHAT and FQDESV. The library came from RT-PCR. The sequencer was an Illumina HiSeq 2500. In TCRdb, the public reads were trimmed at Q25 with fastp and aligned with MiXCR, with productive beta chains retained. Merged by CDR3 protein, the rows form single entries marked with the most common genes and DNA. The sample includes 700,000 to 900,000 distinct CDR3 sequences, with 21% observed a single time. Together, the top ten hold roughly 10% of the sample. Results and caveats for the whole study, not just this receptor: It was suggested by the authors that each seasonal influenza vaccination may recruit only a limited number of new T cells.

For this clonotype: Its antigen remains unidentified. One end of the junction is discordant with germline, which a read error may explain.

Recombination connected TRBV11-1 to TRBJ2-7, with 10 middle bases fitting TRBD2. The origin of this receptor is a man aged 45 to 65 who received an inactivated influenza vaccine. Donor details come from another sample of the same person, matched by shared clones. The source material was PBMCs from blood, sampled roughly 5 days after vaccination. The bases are TGTGCCAGCAGCCCCATACGGACTAGCGGCTACGAGCTGTACTTC. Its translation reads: CASSPIRTSGYELYF.